These T cell receptor beta chains were read from a single sample in a study of blood T cell repertoires in COVID-19. Libraries were prepared by immunoSEQ multiplex PCR; TCRdb keeps only in-frame clonotypes and omits some of them. The sample records approximately 240,000 clones, less than 85% being singletons. Sequenced material: peripheral blood. All receptors derive from a woman older than 75 with active or convalescent COVID-19. The CDR3 runs from the conserved cysteine through the conserved F or W. The D gene is left open where the match is weak. Rows may omit the clone size; those that give it use once, few, many or a size class.

abundance | j_gene | v_gene | d_gene | CDR3aa | CDR3nt
- | TRBJ2-3 | TRBV4-1 | TRBD1 | CASSQDRTGVTDTQYF | TGCGCCAGCAGCCAAGACAGGACAGGGGTTACAGATACGCAGTATTTT
- | TRBJ2-1 | TRBV11-1 | TRBD1 | CASSSSTGVGDEQFF | TGTGCCAGCAGCTCATCGACAGGGGTAGGTGATGAGCAGTTCTTC
- | TRBJ1-3 | TRBV6-6 | TRBD1 | CASSYHRGPGNTIYF | TGTGCCAGCAGTTACCACAGGGGGCCTGGAAACACCATATATTTT
- | TRBJ1-2 | TRBV6-5 | TRBD1 | CASGGQGRTNYGYTF | TGTGCCAGCGGGGGACAGGGTCGTACTAACTATGGCTACACCTTC
- | TRBJ1-6 | TRBV9 | - | CASTAPVLVYPLHF | TGTGCCAGCACCGCCCCAGTCCTCGTATACCCCCTCCACTTT
- | TRBJ2-7 | TRBV11-2 | - | CASSPSLGGTNYEQYF | TGTGCCAGCAGCCCTAGTCTGGGCGGGACGAACTACGAGCAGTACTTC
- | TRBJ2-2 | TRBV28 | TRBD2 | CASSSSSYASGYTGELFF | TGTGCCAGCAGTTCGTCATCTTACGCTAGCGGTTACACCGGGGAGCTGTTTTTT
- | TRBJ2-1 | TRBV6-2/TRBV6-3 | TRBD2 | CASSWTSTNRKAYNEQFF | TGTGCCAGCAGCTGGACTAGCACGAACCGCAAAGCGTACAATGAGCAGTTCTTC
- | TRBJ2-1 | TRBV18 | - | CASSPGLGINNEQFF | TGTGCCAGCTCCCCCGGACTCGGAATTAACAATGAGCAGTTCTTC
few | TRBJ1-2 | TRBV29-1 | - | CSVEETAFYGYTF | TGCAGCGTTGAAGAGACAGCCTTCTATGGCTACACCTTC
- | TRBJ1-1 | TRBV19 | - | CASTIGRNTEAFF | TGTGCCAGTACTATCGGTCGGAACACTGAAGCTTTCTTT
- | TRBJ1-3 | TRBV11-2 | - | CASSLAQGGGNTIYF | TGTGCCAGCAGCTTAGCCCAGGGTGGGGGAAACACCATATATTTT
- | TRBJ1-1 | TRBV5-1 | TRBD1 | CASSLGTGDTEAFF | TGCGCCAGCAGCTTGGGGACAGGCGACACTGAAGCTTTCTTT
- | TRBJ2-2 | TRBV6-5 | - | CASILDRNTGELFF | -
- | TRBJ1-5 | TRBV5-1 | - | CASSLGPAGDNQPQHF | TGCGCCAGCAGCTTGGGACCGGCCGGGGACAATCAGCCCCAGCATTTT